This TCR beta chain originates from a study of response to subunit inactivated influenza vaccine. This clonotype has ten or more counts. The antigen remains unidentified. V dropped 6 bases and J dropped 8 bases, with 19 bases sitting between them. This CDR3 comprises 15 residues. In TCRdb, the RT-PCR reads were re-called with MiXCR into one record per CDR3 protein. This sample has about 480,000 distinct CDR3 sequences, with under 15% found just once. Study findings and constraints: A suggestion made by the authors is that each seasonal influenza vaccination recruits few new T cells.

The input for sequencing was PBMCs from blood, taken about 40 days after vaccination. This chain connects TRBV12-3 or TRBV12-4 to TRBJ1-4, with D perhaps matching TRBD1 (6 bases). The TCR sequence derives from a man in his fifties or sixties who received an inactivated influenza vaccine. DNA of the CDR3: TGTGCCAGCAGACCATCCGGGGGGGCGGGGGAAAAACTGTTTTTT. It encodes CASRPSGGAGEKLFF.